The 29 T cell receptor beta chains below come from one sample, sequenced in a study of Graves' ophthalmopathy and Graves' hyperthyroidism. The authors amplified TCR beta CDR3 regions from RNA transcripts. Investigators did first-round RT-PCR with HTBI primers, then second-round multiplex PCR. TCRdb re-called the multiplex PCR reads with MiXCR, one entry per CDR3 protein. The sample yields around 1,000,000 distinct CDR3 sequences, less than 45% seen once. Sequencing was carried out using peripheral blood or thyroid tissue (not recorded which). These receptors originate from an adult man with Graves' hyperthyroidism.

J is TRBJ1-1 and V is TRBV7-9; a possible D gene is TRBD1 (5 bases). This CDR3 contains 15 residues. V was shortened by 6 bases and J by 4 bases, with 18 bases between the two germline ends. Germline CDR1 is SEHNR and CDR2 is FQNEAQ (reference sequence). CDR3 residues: CASRPEGEWITEAFF. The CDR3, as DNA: TGTGCCAGCAGGCCAGAAGGGGAGTGGATCACTGAAGCTTTCTTT.

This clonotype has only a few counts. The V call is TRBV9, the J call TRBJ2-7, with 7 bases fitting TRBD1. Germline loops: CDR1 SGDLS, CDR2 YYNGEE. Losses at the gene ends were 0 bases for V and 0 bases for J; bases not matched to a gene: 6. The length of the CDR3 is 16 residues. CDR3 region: CASSVGGQLFSYEQYF. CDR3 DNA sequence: TGTGCCAGCAGCGTAGGGGGACAGTTGTTCTCCTACGAGCAGTACTTC. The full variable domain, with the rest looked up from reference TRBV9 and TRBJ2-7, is DSGVTQTPKHLITATGQRVTLRCSPRSGDLSVYWYQQSLDQGLQFLIQYYNGEERAKGNILERFSAQQFPDLHSELNLSSLELGDSALYFCASSVGGQLFSYEQYFGPGTRLTVT.

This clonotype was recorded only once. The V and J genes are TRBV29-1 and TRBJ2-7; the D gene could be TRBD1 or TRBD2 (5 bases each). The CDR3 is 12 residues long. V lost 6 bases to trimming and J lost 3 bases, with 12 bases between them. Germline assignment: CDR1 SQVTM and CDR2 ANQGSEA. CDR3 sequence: CSVGRAVYEQYF. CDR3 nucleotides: TGCAGCGTGGGACGGGCGGTCTACGAGCAGTACTTC.

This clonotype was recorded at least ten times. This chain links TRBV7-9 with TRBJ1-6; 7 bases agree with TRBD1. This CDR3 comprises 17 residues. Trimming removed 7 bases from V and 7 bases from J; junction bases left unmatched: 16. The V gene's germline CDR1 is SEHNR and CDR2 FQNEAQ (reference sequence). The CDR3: CASTPSLRGQQNSPLHF. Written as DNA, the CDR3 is TGTGCCAGCACCCCATCACTTCGGGGACAGCAAAATTCACCCCTCCACTTT.

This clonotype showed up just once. This chain's CDR3 is CASSPDRGAPQYF. Here the CDR3 DNA reads TGTGCCAGCAGCCCGGACAGGGGAGCGCCCCAGTACTTC. The chain employs TRBV7-2 and TRBJ2-5, with 9 bases identical to TRBD1. Unmatched junction bases numbered 7, after V lost 5 bases and J lost 9 bases. Germline CDR1 is SGHTA and CDR2 is FQGNSA. There are 13 residues in the CDR3.

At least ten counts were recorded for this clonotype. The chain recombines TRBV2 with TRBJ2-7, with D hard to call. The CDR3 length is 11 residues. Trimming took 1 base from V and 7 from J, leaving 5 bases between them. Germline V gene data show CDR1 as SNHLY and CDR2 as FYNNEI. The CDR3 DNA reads TGTGCCAGCAGTGAAGAGTGGGAGCAGTACTTC. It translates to CASSEEWEQYF.

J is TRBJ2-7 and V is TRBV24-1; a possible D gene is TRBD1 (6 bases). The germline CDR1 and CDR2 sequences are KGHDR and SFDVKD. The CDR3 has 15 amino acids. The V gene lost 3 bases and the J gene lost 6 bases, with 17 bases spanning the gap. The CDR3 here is CATSDAGAGFGEQYF. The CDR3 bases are TGTGCCACCAGTGATGCAGGGGCAGGGTTCGGCGAGCAGTACTTC.

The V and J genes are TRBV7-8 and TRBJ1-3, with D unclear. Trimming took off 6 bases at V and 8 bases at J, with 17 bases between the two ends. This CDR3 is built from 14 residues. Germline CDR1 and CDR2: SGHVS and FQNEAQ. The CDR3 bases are TGTGCCAGCAGTCCGGTGGTCCAGGACCACACCATATATTTT. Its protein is CASSPVVQDHTIYF.

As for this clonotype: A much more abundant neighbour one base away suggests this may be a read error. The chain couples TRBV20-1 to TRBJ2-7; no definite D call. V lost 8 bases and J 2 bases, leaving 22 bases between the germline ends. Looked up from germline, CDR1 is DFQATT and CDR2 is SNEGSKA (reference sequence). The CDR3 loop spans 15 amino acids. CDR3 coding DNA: TGCAGTCCCACACGGCCAAGGGCAGAAGCCTACGAGCAGTACTTC. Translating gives CSPTRPRAEAYEQYF.

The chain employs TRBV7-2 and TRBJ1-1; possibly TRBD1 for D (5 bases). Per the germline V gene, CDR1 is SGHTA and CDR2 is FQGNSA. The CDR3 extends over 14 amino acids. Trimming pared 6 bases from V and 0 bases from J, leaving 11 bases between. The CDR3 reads CASSQRQLNTEAFF. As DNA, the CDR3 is TGTGCCAGCAGTCAACGACAGTTGAACACTGAAGCTTTCTTT.

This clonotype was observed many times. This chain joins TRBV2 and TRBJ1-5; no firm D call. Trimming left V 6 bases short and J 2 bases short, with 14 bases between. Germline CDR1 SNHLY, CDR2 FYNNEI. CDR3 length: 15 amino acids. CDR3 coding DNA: TGTGCCAGCAGACGCACGGGGTCCGGCAATCAGCCCCAGCATTTT. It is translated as CASRRTGSGNQPQHF.

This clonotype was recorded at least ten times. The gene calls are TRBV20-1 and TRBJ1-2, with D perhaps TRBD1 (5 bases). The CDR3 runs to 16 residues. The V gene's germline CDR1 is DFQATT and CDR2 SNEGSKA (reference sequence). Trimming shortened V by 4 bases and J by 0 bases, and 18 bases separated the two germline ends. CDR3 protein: CSAIHRSAITNYGYTF. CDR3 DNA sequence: TGCAGTGCTATCCACAGGTCCGCGATTACTAACTATGGCTACACCTTC.

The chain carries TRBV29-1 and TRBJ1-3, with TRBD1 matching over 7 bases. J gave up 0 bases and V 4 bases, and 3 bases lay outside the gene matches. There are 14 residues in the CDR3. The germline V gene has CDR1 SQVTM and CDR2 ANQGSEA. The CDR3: CSVAGGGSGNTIYF. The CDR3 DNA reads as TGCAGCGTTGCAGGGGGAGGCTCTGGAAACACCATATATTTT.

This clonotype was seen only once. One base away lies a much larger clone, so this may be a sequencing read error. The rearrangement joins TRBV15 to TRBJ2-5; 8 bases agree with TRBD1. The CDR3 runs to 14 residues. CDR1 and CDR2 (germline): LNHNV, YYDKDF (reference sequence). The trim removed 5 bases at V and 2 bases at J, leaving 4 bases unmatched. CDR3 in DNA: TGTGCCACCAGCGGGACAGGCCAGCAAGAGACCCAGTACTTC. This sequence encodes CATSGTGQQETQYF.

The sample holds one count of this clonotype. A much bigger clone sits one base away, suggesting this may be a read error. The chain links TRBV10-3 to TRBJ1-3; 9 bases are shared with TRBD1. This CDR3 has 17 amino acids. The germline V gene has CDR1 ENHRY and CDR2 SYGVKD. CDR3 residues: CAVSELPDRGGGNTIYF. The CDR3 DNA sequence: TGTGCCGTCAGTGAGCTCCCGGACAGGGGAGGAGGAAACACCATATATTTT.

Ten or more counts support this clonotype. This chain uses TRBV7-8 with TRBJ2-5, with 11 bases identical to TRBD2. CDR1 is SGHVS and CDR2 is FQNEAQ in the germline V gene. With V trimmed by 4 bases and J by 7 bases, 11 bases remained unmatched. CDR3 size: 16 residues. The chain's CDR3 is CASSSHTSGGFGTQYF. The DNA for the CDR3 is TGTGCCAGCAGCTCGCATACTAGCGGGGGTTTTGGGACCCAGTACTTC.

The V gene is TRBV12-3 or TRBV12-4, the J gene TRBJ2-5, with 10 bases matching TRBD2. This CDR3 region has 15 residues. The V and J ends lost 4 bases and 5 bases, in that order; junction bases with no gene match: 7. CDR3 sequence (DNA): TGTGCCAGCAGTTCAGCTAGCGGGAGTTTGGAGACCCAGTACTTC. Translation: CASSSASGSLETQYF.

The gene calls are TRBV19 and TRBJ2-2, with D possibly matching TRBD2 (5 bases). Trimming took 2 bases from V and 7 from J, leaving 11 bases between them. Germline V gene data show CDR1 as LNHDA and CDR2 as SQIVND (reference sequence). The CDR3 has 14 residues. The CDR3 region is CASSILRRNGELFF. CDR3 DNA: TGTGCCAGTAGTATATTGAGGAGGAACGGGGAGCTGTTTTTT.

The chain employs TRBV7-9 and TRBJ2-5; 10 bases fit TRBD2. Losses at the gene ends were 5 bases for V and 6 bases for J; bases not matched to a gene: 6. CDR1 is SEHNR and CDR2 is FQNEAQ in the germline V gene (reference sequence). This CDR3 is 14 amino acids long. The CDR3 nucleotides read TGTGCCAGCAGCCATCTAGCGGGAGAACAGACCCAGTACTTC. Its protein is CASSHLAGEQTQYF.

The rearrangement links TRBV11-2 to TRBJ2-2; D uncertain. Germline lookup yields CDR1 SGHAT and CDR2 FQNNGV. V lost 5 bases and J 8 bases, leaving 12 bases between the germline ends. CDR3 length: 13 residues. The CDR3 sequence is CASSPASSGELFF. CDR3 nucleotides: TGTGCCAGCAGCCCCGCTTCGTCAGGGGAGCTGTTTTTT.

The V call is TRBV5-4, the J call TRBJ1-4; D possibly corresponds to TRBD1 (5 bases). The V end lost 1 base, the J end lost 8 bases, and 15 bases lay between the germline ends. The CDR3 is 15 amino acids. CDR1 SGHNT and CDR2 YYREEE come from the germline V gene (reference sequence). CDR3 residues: CASSLRVLGDEKLFF. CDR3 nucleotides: TGTGCCAGCAGCTTGAGGGTTTTAGGGGACGAAAAACTGTTTTTT. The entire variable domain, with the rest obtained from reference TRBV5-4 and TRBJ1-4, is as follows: ETGVTQSPTHLIKTRGQQVTLRCSSQSGHNTVSWYQQALGQGPQFIFQYYREEENGRGNFPPRFSGLQFPNYSSELNVNALELDDSALYLCASSLRVLGDEKLFFGSGTQLSVL.

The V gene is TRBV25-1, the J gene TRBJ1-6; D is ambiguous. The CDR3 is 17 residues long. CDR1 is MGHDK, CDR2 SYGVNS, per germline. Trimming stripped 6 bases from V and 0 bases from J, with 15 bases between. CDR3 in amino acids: CASSSLVGSSYNSPLHF. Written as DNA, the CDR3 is TGTGCCAGCAGCTCGCTTGTGGGGAGCTCCTATAATTCACCCCTCCACTTT.

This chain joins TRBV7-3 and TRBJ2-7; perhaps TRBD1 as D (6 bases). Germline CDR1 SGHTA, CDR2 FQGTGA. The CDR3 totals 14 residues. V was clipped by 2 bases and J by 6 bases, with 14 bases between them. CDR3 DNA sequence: TGTGCCAGCAGCTTATCAGGGGCCCAAGGCGAGCAGTACTTC. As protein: CASSLSGAQGEQYF.

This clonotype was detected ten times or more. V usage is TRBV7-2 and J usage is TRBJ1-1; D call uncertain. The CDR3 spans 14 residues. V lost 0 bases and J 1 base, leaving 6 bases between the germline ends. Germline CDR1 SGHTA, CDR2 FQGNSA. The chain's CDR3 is CASSLAGGNTEAFF. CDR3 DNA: TGTGCCAGCAGCTTAGCGGGAGGGAACACTGAAGCTTTCTTT. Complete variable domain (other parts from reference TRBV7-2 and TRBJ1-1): GAGVSQSPSNKVTEKGKDVELRCDPISGHTALYWYRQSLGQGLEFLIYFQGNSAPDKSGLPSDRFSAERTGGSVSTLTIQRTQQEDSAVYLCASSLAGGNTEAFFGQGTRLTVV.

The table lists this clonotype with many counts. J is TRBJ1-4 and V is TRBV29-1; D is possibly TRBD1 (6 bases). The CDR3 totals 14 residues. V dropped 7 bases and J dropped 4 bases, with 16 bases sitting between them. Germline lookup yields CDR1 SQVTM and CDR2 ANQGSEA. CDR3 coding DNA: TGCAGCGCGAGCCGGGACAACAGTAATGAAAAACTGTTTTTT. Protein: CSASRDNSNEKLFF.

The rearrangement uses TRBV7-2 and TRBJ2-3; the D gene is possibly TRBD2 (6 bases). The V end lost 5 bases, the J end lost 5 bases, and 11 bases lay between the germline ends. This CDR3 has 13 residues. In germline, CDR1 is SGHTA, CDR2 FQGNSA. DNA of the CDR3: TGTGCCAGCAGCCCCCGTAGCGGAGATACGCAGTATTTT. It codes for CASSPRSGDTQYF.

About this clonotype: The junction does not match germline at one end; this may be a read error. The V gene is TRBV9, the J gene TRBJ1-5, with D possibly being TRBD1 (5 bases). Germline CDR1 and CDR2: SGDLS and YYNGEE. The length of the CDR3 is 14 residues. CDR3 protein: CASSVATGNPPQHF. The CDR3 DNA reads TGTGCCAGCAGCGTTGCAACAGGCAATCCGCCCCAGCATTTT.

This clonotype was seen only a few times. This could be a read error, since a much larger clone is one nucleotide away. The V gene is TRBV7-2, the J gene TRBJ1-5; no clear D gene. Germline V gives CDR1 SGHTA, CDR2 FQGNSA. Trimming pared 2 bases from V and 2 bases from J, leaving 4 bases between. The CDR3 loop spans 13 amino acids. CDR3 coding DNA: TGTGCCAGCAGCTTAATTCGCAATCAGCCCCAGCATTTT. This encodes CASSLIRNQPQHF. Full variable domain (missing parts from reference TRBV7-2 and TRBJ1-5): GAGVSQSPSNKVTEKGKDVELRCDPISGHTALYWYRQSLGQGLEFLIYFQGNSAPDKSGLPSDRFSAERTGGSVSTLTIQRTQQEDSAVYLCASSLIRNQPQHFGDGTRLSIL.

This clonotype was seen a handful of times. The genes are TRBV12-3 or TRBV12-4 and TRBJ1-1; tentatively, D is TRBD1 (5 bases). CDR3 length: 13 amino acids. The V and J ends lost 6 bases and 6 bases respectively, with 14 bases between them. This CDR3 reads CASRPGTPAEAFF. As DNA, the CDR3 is TGTGCCAGCAGACCCGGGACCCCGGCTGAAGCTTTCTTT.